Listed below are T cell receptor beta chains from one sample, sequenced in a study of PD-1 blockade in classical Hodgkin lymphoma. The table came from immunoSEQ multiplex PCR; TCRdb's copy has only in-frame clones and leaves some out. The data show fewer than 40,000 clones, 88% seen once. The specimen was CD4+ T cells from blood. The receptors stem from a human donor with classical Hodgkin lymphoma. CDR3s include the opening cysteine and the closing phenylalanine or tryptophan. Each record gives: D gene, J gene, clone size, V gene, CDR3 protein, CDR3 DNA. The D gene is left open where the match is weak. Clone size is not always given. Where it is, it says once, few, many or a class for expanded clones.

>NA|TRBJ2-1|NA|TRBV6-6
CASSKSSFEQFF
TGTGCCAGCAGCAAATCTAGCTTTGAGCAGTTCTTC
>TRBD1|TRBJ1-5|NA|TRBV7-8
CASSLWTGWEIGNQPQHF
TGTGCCAGCAGCTTGTGGACAGGGTGGGAAATCGGCAATCAGCCCCAGCATTTT
>NA|TRBJ1-3|NA|TRBV28
CASSVTGRVGNTIYF
TGTGCCAGCAGTGTGACAGGTCGGGTTGGAAACACCATATATTTT
>NA|TRBJ2-3|NA|TRBV19
CASSTLTGTTDTQYF
TGTGCCAGTAGTACGCTGACAGGAACCACAGATACGCAGTATTTT
>NA|TRBJ2-5|NA|TRBV5-1
CASSLGWVQETQYF
TGCGCCAGCAGCTTGGGATGGGTCCAAGAGACCCAGTACTTC
>TRBD2|TRBJ2-1|NA|TRBV13
CASSLGPRAGGPRYNEQFF
TGTGCCAGCAGCTTAGGCCCGCGAGCGGGAGGGCCGCGTTACAATGAGCAGTTCTTC
>NA|TRBJ2-1|few|TRBV14
CASSQGAAKGNGEQFF
TGTGCCAGCAGCCAAGGGGCCGCCAAGGGCAATGGTGAGCAGTTCTTC
>NA|TRBJ2-7|once|TRBV10-1
CASSRDTFYEQYF
TGCGCCAGCAGCCGGGACACCTTCTACGAGCAGTACTTC
>NA|TRBJ1-5|NA|TRBV4-2
CASSQASGGDQPQHF
TGTGCCAGCAGCCAAGCCTCGGGAGGAGATCAGCCCCAGCATTTT
>NA|TRBJ1-5|NA|TRBV2
CASSVDGSNQPQHF
TGTGCCAGCAGCGTAGACGGTAGCAATCAGCCCCAGCATTTT
>TRBD1|TRBJ1-5|NA|TRBV18
CASSPFTGDFNQPQHF
TGTGCCAGCTCACCGTTCACAGGGGATTTCAATCAGCCCCAGCATTTT
>NA|TRBJ2-7|NA|TRBV10-3
CAIAGTFKQYF
TGTGCCATCGCCGGGACCTTTAAGCAGTACTTC
>TRBD2|TRBJ2-5|NA|TRBV28
CASSHSGRAEETQYF
TGTGCCAGCAGTCACAGCGGGAGGGCCGAAGAGACCCAGTACTTC
>NA|TRBJ2-7|NA|TRBV29-1
CSVGQPPYEQYF
TGCAGCGTTGGACAGCCCCCCTACGAGCAGTACTTC
>NA|TRBJ1-1|NA|TRBV7-3
CASSLAGVDTEAFF
TGTGCCAGCAGCTTAGCAGGGGTGGATACTGAAGCTTTCTTT
>TRBD2|TRBJ2-3|NA|TRBV11-3
CASRRRTSGSSDTQYF
TGTGCCAGCAGGCGACGGACTAGCGGGAGCTCAGATACGCAGTATTTT